The 4 T cell receptor beta chains below all came from one sample that was sequenced in a study of response to subunit inactivated influenza vaccine. TCRdb independently ran MiXCR on the RT-PCR reads; one entry per CDR3 protein. The repertoire includes 550,000 to 650,000 distinct CDR3 sequences, approximately 10% of them detected once, and roughly 10% sits in the top ten. The material sequenced was PBMCs from blood, taken on the day of vaccination. These receptors came from a man aged 50 to 59 who received an inactivated influenza vaccine.

This clonotype has more than one count but fewer than ten. The CDR3 bases are TGTGCCATCGGATCGGGACTAGCGGGAGGGGAGGAGACCCAGTACTTC. Translating it yields CAIGSGLAGGEETQYF. The V gene is TRBV10-3, the J gene TRBJ2-5; 16 nucleotides align to TRBD2. J gave up 5 bases and V 8 bases, and 8 bases lay outside the gene matches. This CDR3 has 16 amino acids. Germline V gene sequence: CDR1 ENHRY, CDR2 SYGVKD.

This clonotype was counted between two and nine times. This chain joins TRBV18 and TRBJ1-5, with unresolved D. Trimming took off 6 bases at V and 0 bases at J, with 18 bases between the two ends. In germline, CDR1 is KGHSH, CDR2 LQKENI. The CDR3 contains 17 residues. This CDR3 is CASSSSRLANSNQPQHF. The CDR3 nucleotides are TGTGCCAGCTCCTCCAGCAGGTTAGCGAATAGCAATCAGCCCCAGCATTTT.

This clonotype showed up many times. The chain is built from TRBV12-3 or TRBV12-4 and TRBJ1-1; no reliable D call. The CDR3 is 12 residues long. The ends were cut back, 7 bases at V and 9 bases at J, with 15 bases in the middle. The CDR3 coding sequence is TGTGCCAGCACTACCAGGTTTTTCAAAGCTTTCTTT. Its protein is CASTTRFFKAFF.

The chain employs TRBV20-1 and TRBJ1-3; D gene unclear. The CDR3 consists of 15 residues. The germline V gene has CDR1 DFQATT and CDR2 SNEGSKA (reference sequence). V lost 0 bases and J 4 bases, leaving 13 bases between the germline ends. The CDR3, as DNA: TGCAGTGCTAGAGATCTAGAAAGTACGGGAAACACCATATATTTT. This translates into CSARDLESTGNTIYF.